The 4 T cell receptor beta chains listed next were all sequenced from one sample in a study of tumor-infiltrating lymphocytes in localized non-small cell lung cancer. The data were produced by immunoSEQ multiplex PCR, yet TCRdb's version contains in-frame clones alone and is incomplete. The data hold roughly 5,800 clones, with about 71% observed a single time. The source material was uninvolved lung tissue not adjacent to the tumor. These receptors were taken from a human donor with non-small cell lung cancer.

This clone was seen once. The rearrangement links TRBV7-2 to TRBJ2-1; D might be TRBD1 or TRBD2, each matching 5 bases. Germline V gives CDR1 SGHTA, CDR2 FQGNSA. Trimming took 1 base from V and 11 from J, leaving 18 bases between them. This CDR3 region has 15 residues. CDR3 DNA sequence: TGTGCCAGCAGCTTAGAGGGCCGGGGCGGAGCTAAGCAGTTCTTC. Protein sequence: CASSLEGRGGAKQFF.

This clone has a handful of counts. The V gene is TRBV4-3, the J gene TRBJ2-5; TRBD1 aligns across 7 bases. Unmatched junction bases numbered 11, after V lost 7 bases and J lost 0 bases. This CDR3 contains 16 residues. Germline V CDR1 and CDR2: LGHNA, YSLEER. Here the CDR3 DNA reads TGCGCCAGCACCCCGTCGAAGGGGGCGGACCAAGAGACCCAGTACTTC. Its translation is CASTPSKGADQETQYF.

The CDR3: CSVDRGRYGYTF. The CDR3 region has the DNA TGCAGCGTTGACAGGGGCAGGTATGGCTACACCTTC. The V call is TRBV29-1, the J call TRBJ1-2; possibly TRBD1 for D (6 bases). From germline, CDR1 is SQVTM and CDR2 ANQGSEA. Trimming shortened V by 3 bases and J by 5 bases, and 10 bases separated the two germline ends. This CDR3 has 12 amino acids.

In this sample, this clone turned up a few times. The chain recombines TRBV28 with TRBJ2-7; D unresolved. The CDR3 contains 13 residues. Trimming took off 6 bases at V and 2 bases at J, with 11 bases between the two ends. The germline gives CDR1 MDHEN, CDR2 SYDVKM. The DNA of the CDR3 is TGTGCCAGCAGACCCGCAGGTACCTACGAGCAGTACTTC. Amino acids: CASRPAGTYEQYF.